Listed below are T cell receptor beta chains from one sample, sequenced in a study of blood T cell repertoires in COVID-19. The data were produced by immunoSEQ multiplex PCR, yet TCRdb's version contains in-frame clones alone and is incomplete. The table shows fewer than 110,000 clones, with 75% to 95% occurring only once. Sequencing input: peripheral blood. The receptors come from a woman aged 25-40 years with acute or convalescent COVID-19. CDR3s include the opening cysteine and the closing phenylalanine or tryptophan. The D gene is left open where the match is weak. Size is stated for part of the rows, as once, few or many counts, or as a class when the clone is expanded.

d_gene: TRBD1
j_gene: TRBJ1-4
v_gene: TRBV27
abundance: NA
CDR3nt: TGTGCCAGCAAAAAACAGGGGGATACTAATGAAAAACTGTTTTTT
CDR3aa: CASKKQGDTNEKLFF

d_gene: NA
j_gene: TRBJ2-7
v_gene: TRBV4-3
abundance: NA
CDR3nt: TGCGCCAGCAGCCAAGGAATTATGACAGATACCTACGAGCAGTACTTC
CDR3aa: CASSQGIMTDTYEQYF

d_gene: NA
j_gene: TRBJ2-1
v_gene: TRBV7-8
abundance: NA
CDR3nt: TGTGCCAGCAGCATCAGGACTAATCGAGGTGAGCAGTTCTTC
CDR3aa: CASSIRTNRGEQFF

d_gene: TRBD2
j_gene: TRBJ2-3
v_gene: TRBV10-3
abundance: once
CDR3nt: TGTGCCATCAGTGCCACTAGCGGCCCAAACACAGATACGCAGTATTTT
CDR3aa: CAISATSGPNTDTQYF

d_gene: NA
j_gene: TRBJ2-1
v_gene: TRBV7-8
abundance: NA
CDR3nt: TGTGCCAGCATCGAATGGGGGGAGAGCTCCTACAATGAGCAGTTCTTC
CDR3aa: CASIEWGESSYNEQFF

d_gene: TRBD2
j_gene: TRBJ2-1
v_gene: TRBV6-6
abundance: NA
CDR3nt: TGTGCCAGCAGTTACTCGCCCAAGCGGGAGGTCGATGAGCAGTTCTTC
CDR3aa: CASSYSPKREVDEQFF

d_gene: NA
j_gene: TRBJ2-2
v_gene: TRBV4-1
abundance: NA
CDR3nt: TGCGCCAGCAGCCATCGGGCGGGGTCCGACACCGGGGAGCTGTTTTTT
CDR3aa: CASSHRAGSDTGELFF

d_gene: TRBD2
j_gene: TRBJ2-3
v_gene: TRBV3-1/TRBV3-2
abundance: NA
CDR3nt: TGTGCCAGCAGCCAATCCCGGACTAGCGGGGGGGTCACAGATACGCAGTATTTT
CDR3aa: CASSQSRTSGGVTDTQYF

d_gene: NA
j_gene: TRBJ1-3
v_gene: TRBV4-1
abundance: NA
CDR3nt: TGCGCCAGCAGCTTACCGCGGCTTAGGGGTGGAAACACCATATATTTT
CDR3aa: CASSLPRLRGGNTIYF

d_gene: TRBD1
j_gene: TRBJ1-2
v_gene: TRBV29-1
abundance: NA
CDR3nt: TGCAGCGCACAGGACAGGCTTGATTATGGCTACACCTTC
CDR3aa: CSAQDRLDYGYTF

d_gene: TRBD1
j_gene: TRBJ1-1
v_gene: TRBV14
abundance: NA
CDR3nt: TGTGCCAGCAGCCAAGACAGGGGGCTAGAGTACACTGAAGCTTTCTTT
CDR3aa: CASSQDRGLEYTEAFF

d_gene: TRBD2
j_gene: TRBJ2-5
v_gene: TRBV19
abundance: NA
CDR3nt: TGTGCCAGTAGTATAGCCGGGACTAGCGGCAAAGAGACCCAGTACTTC
CDR3aa: CASSIAGTSGKETQYF

d_gene: NA
j_gene: TRBJ1-1
v_gene: TRBV29-1
abundance: NA
CDR3nt: TGCAGCGTTCATTCCATGAACACTGAAGCTTTCTTT
CDR3aa: CSVHSMNTEAFF

d_gene: NA
j_gene: TRBJ1-6
v_gene: TRBV28
abundance: NA
CDR3nt: TGTGCCAGCATGAAACCCGGACAGCTAGTGAGCTCCTATAATTCACCCCTCCACTTT
CDR3aa: CASMKPGQLVSSYNSPLHF

d_gene: NA
j_gene: TRBJ2-7
v_gene: TRBV5-6
abundance: NA
CDR3nt: TGTGCCAGCAGCTTGGGGGCGGGACGGTCCTACGAGCAGTACTTC
CDR3aa: CASSLGAGRSYEQYF

d_gene: NA
j_gene: TRBJ2-6
v_gene: TRBV5-1
abundance: NA
CDR3nt: TGCGCCAGCAGTTCTCCGGGAGAAACTGGGGCCAACGTCCTGACTTTC
CDR3aa: CASSSPGETGANVLTF

d_gene: NA
j_gene: TRBJ2-7
v_gene: TRBV7-6
abundance: once
CDR3nt: TGTGCCAGCAGCTTTCGGCAGGGGCGAACTGATGAGCAGTACTTC
CDR3aa: CASSFRQGRTDEQYF

d_gene: TRBD1
j_gene: TRBJ1-6
v_gene: TRBV7-3
abundance: NA
CDR3nt: TGTGCCAGCAGCTTAGACAGGGAAACACCCCTCCACTTT
CDR3aa: CASSLDRETPLHF

d_gene: NA
j_gene: TRBJ2-1
v_gene: TRBV28
abundance: once
CDR3nt: TGTGCCAGCAGTACAGGGATTGAGCAGTTCTTC
CDR3aa: CASSTGIEQFF

d_gene: TRBD1
j_gene: TRBJ1-4
v_gene: TRBV7-9
abundance: NA
CDR3nt: TGTGCCAGCAGCCCGGGACAGGGGGCGTATATTGAAAAACTGTTTTTT
CDR3aa: CASSPGQGAYIEKLFF

d_gene: NA
j_gene: TRBJ1-6
v_gene: TRBV6-4
abundance: NA
CDR3nt: TGTGCCAGCAGTGACTCGGGCGTTCCTAATTCACCCCTCCACTTT
CDR3aa: CASSDSGVPNSPLHF

d_gene: TRBD2
j_gene: TRBJ2-5
v_gene: TRBV7-2
abundance: NA
CDR3nt: TGTGCCAGCAGCTCACGACTGGTAGCGGGGTCTCAAGAGACCCAGTACTTC
CDR3aa: CASSSRLVAGSQETQYF

d_gene: NA
j_gene: TRBJ2-2
v_gene: TRBV5-3
abundance: NA
CDR3nt: TGTGCCAGAAGCTTGCTAGCGTTTACGAGCCTCACCGGGGAGCTGTTTTTT
CDR3aa: CARSLLAFTSLTGELFF

d_gene: TRBD2
j_gene: TRBJ2-3
v_gene: TRBV28
abundance: NA
CDR3nt: TGTGCCAGCAGTTTACCGGCTAGCGGAGGCGCTAGCACAGATACGCAGTATTTT
CDR3aa: CASSLPASGGASTDTQYF

d_gene: TRBD1
j_gene: TRBJ1-2
v_gene: TRBV15
abundance: NA
CDR3nt: TGTGCCACCAGCAGAGATACAGGGGTATTGGACTATGGCTACACCTTC
CDR3aa: CATSRDTGVLDYGYTF

d_gene: NA
j_gene: TRBJ2-2
v_gene: TRBV11-2
abundance: NA
CDR3nt: TGTGCCAGCAGCCGGGAGTGGGCAGATTACACCGGGGAGCTGTTTTTT
CDR3aa: CASSREWADYTGELFF

d_gene: TRBD2
j_gene: TRBJ2-1
v_gene: TRBV7-9
abundance: NA
CDR3nt: TGTGCCAGCAGCTCGACTAGCGGGATAGGTGAGCAGTTCTTC
CDR3aa: CASSSTSGIGEQFF

d_gene: NA
j_gene: TRBJ1-1
v_gene: TRBV7-2
abundance: NA
CDR3nt: TGTGCCAGCAGCTTAGGAGGGTTCACTGAAGCTTTCTTT
CDR3aa: CASSLGGFTEAFF

d_gene: TRBD1
j_gene: TRBJ1-4
v_gene: TRBV11-3
abundance: NA
CDR3nt: TGTGCCAGCAGCTTTACAGGGGGCCAAAATGAAAAACTGTTTTTT
CDR3aa: CASSFTGGQNEKLFF

d_gene: NA
j_gene: TRBJ2-5
v_gene: TRBV11-2
abundance: NA
CDR3nt: TGTGCCAGCAGCTACAGCCAAGAGACCCAGTACTTC
CDR3aa: CASSYSQETQYF

d_gene: NA
j_gene: TRBJ1-4
v_gene: TRBV4-2
abundance: NA
CDR3nt: TGTGCCAGCAGCCAAGGCCCAGGCGATGAAAAACTGTTTTTT
CDR3aa: CASSQGPGDEKLFF

d_gene: NA
j_gene: TRBJ1-1
v_gene: TRBV6-5
abundance: NA
CDR3nt: TGTGCCAGCAACTTACAGGCCCATAACACTGAAGCTTTCTTT
CDR3aa: CASNLQAHNTEAFF

d_gene: TRBD2
j_gene: TRBJ2-7
v_gene: TRBV5-4
abundance: NA
CDR3nt: TGTGCCAGCAGCTTACCTAGCGGGGAGTACTACGAGCAGTACTTC
CDR3aa: CASSLPSGEYYEQYF

d_gene: NA
j_gene: TRBJ1-4
v_gene: TRBV12-5
abundance: once
CDR3nt: TGTGCTAGTGGCCTTTATTGGGGAGCAACTAATGAAAAACTGTTTTTT
CDR3aa: CASGLYWGATNEKLFF

d_gene: NA
j_gene: TRBJ2-7
v_gene: TRBV6-5
abundance: NA
CDR3nt: TGTGCCACCGGACTTTCTGAGTCATACGAGCAGTACTTC
CDR3aa: CATGLSESYEQYF

d_gene: TRBD1
j_gene: TRBJ2-7
v_gene: TRBV15
abundance: once
CDR3nt: TGTGCCACCAGAAATACGGACAGGGACGAGCAGTACTTC
CDR3aa: CATRNTDRDEQYF

d_gene: TRBD1
j_gene: TRBJ1-5
v_gene: TRBV4-1
abundance: NA
CDR3nt: TGCGCCAGCAGCCTCTCCCGGGGACAGGGGCGTGAGAATCAGCCCCAGCATTTT
CDR3aa: CASSLSRGQGRENQPQHF

d_gene: TRBD1
j_gene: TRBJ1-2
v_gene: TRBV30
abundance: NA
CDR3nt: TGTGCCTGGAGTGTAACAGGGGTAACGGATGGCTACACCTTC
CDR3aa: CAWSVTGVTDGYTF

d_gene: NA
j_gene: TRBJ2-7
v_gene: TRBV5-1
abundance: few
CDR3nt: TGCGCCAGCAGCTTGCTGGGGCTCAACGAGCAGTACTTC
CDR3aa: CASSLLGLNEQYF

d_gene: TRBD1
j_gene: TRBJ2-7
v_gene: TRBV7-8
abundance: NA
CDR3nt: TGTGCCAGCAGCTTAGGGACAGGGGGCATGGAGCAGTACTTC
CDR3aa: CASSLGTGGMEQYF

d_gene: NA
j_gene: TRBJ2-7
v_gene: TRBV19
abundance: NA
CDR3nt: TGTGCCAGTAGTATATCCCTAGGGGTGAGCTACGAGCAGTACTTC
CDR3aa: CASSISLGVSYEQYF

d_gene: NA
j_gene: TRBJ1-2
v_gene: TRBV5-1
abundance: NA
CDR3nt: TGCGCCAGCAGCTTGGAGGGGGGCTACACCTTC
CDR3aa: CASSLEGGYTF

d_gene: TRBD2
j_gene: TRBJ2-4
v_gene: TRBV5-4
abundance: NA
CDR3nt: TGTGCCAGCAGCTTAGGACTAGCGGGAGGTTTAAAGGATATGTACTTC
CDR3aa: CASSLGLAGGLKDMYF

d_gene: TRBD2
j_gene: TRBJ2-5
v_gene: TRBV6-2/TRBV6-3
abundance: NA
CDR3nt: TGTGCCAGCAGTCATCTAGCGGGGGGGCAAGAGACCCAGTACTTC
CDR3aa: CASSHLAGGQETQYF

d_gene: TRBD1
j_gene: TRBJ1-1
v_gene: TRBV29-1
abundance: NA
CDR3nt: TGCAGCGGGGAGGACAGGGCGAACACTGAAGCTTTCTTT
CDR3aa: CSGEDRANTEAFF

d_gene: TRBD1
j_gene: TRBJ1-5
v_gene: TRBV10-3
abundance: NA
CDR3nt: TGTGCCATCAGTGAGGCGGACAGGGGGCGTGATCAGCCCCAGCATTTT
CDR3aa: CAISEADRGRDQPQHF

d_gene: NA
j_gene: TRBJ2-3
v_gene: TRBV5-1
abundance: NA
CDR3nt: TGCGCCAGCAGCTTGGAGGACGGGGGAGCATTTGGCACAGATACGCAGTATTTT
CDR3aa: CASSLEDGGAFGTDTQYF

d_gene: TRBD1
j_gene: TRBJ2-2
v_gene: TRBV5-4
abundance: few
CDR3nt: TGTGCCAGCAGCTTCCAGACAGGGGGCAGCGGGGAGCTGTTTTTT
CDR3aa: CASSFQTGGSGELFF

d_gene: TRBD2
j_gene: TRBJ2-3
v_gene: TRBV30
abundance: NA
CDR3nt: TGTGCCGGTACTCTGGCGGGAGGACCAGATACGCAGTATTTT
CDR3aa: CAGTLAGGPDTQYF

d_gene: NA
j_gene: TRBJ2-4
v_gene: TRBV3-1/TRBV3-2
abundance: NA
CDR3nt: TGTGCCAGCAGCCAAGTCTTGGGTGGGCAGAGGGACATTCAGTACTTC
CDR3aa: CASSQVLGGQRDIQYF

d_gene: NA
j_gene: TRBJ1-2
v_gene: TRBV19
abundance: NA
CDR3nt: TGTGCCAGTAGTATCCGGACAGAAAACTATGGCTACACCTTC
CDR3aa: CASSIRTENYGYTF

d_gene: TRBD1
j_gene: TRBJ1-1
v_gene: TRBV5-1
abundance: NA
CDR3nt: TGCGCCAGCAGCTTGGGTGGAGGGGGCGCGTTTCCCCCGGGTGAAGCTTTCTTT
CDR3aa: CASSLGGGGAFPPGEAFF

d_gene: TRBD1
j_gene: TRBJ1-1
v_gene: TRBV7-6
abundance: NA
CDR3nt: TGTGCCAGCAGCTTAACAGGGGAGAACACTGAAGCTTTCTTT
CDR3aa: CASSLTGENTEAFF

d_gene: TRBD1
j_gene: TRBJ1-2
v_gene: TRBV27
abundance: NA
CDR3nt: TGTGCCAGCAGTTTAGGAGGACAGGGGCCCTATGGCTACACCTTC
CDR3aa: CASSLGGQGPYGYTF

d_gene: TRBD1
j_gene: TRBJ2-3
v_gene: TRBV2
abundance: NA
CDR3nt: TGTGCCAGCCCGACACCCACCTACAGGGGGCTTAAGGGGACGCAGTATTTT
CDR3aa: CASPTPTYRGLKGTQYF